One TCR beta chain is described in this entry. The data originate from a study of cytomegalovirus exposure and HLA in healthy donors. Study details: T cells numbering around 180 million yielded approximately 100 million unique TCR beta sequences in an earlier analysis.

The ends were cut back, 2 bases at V and 2 bases at J, with 10 bases in the middle. The CDR3 is made up of 16 amino acids. Germline V lookup: CDR1 LGHNA, CDR2 YSLEER. The PCR ran on 60 Vbeta and 13 Jbeta primers. This table comes from immunoSEQ multiplex PCR, and its TCRdb copy is limited to in-frame clones, with some not included. The sample has 95,000 to 150,000 clones, approximately 75% seen once. Sequencing was done on a sample of PBMCs. This chain uses TRBV4-3 with TRBJ2-6, with TRBD1 as a possible D gene (6 bases). The TCR comes from a man aged 40-50 years in good health and CMV-seronegative. For the CDR3, the DNA is TGCGCCAGCAGCCAACAGACAGGTGCTGGGGCCAACGTCCTGACTTTC. As protein: CASSQQTGAGANVLTF.